Sequencing of this TCR beta chain was carried out in a study of healthy donors' naive CD4 and CD8 T cells. Study-wide background: Donors came from three age groups: 20-25, 40-50 and 60-70 years.

Study findings and constraints: Naive CD4+ and CD8+ cells reportedly differed in usage of most V and J genes.

V lost 6 bases, J lost 1 base, and 9 bases lay in between. There are 13 residues in the CDR3. Germline V lookup: CDR1 LNHDA, CDR2 SQIVND (reference sequence). A linear amplification protocol produced the TCR libraries from 500 ng of total RNA. Source study methods: Sequencing covered 70,000 to 95,000 rearranged alpha-chain transcripts across several healthy donors. A single record per CDR3 protein comes from TCRdb applying MiXCR to the reads. These V and J calls derive from TCRdb rather than the authors' analysis. Here the sample spans about 180,000 distinct CDR3 sequences, 65% to 75% being singletons. There are a few counts of this clonotype. Its antigen is currently unknown.

The clonotype was recovered from a pool of human donors in good health; the sample pools cells from several healthy donors. The chain recombines TRBV19 with TRBJ2-5; D gene unclear. Sequenced input: naive CD4+ and CD8+ T cells sorted from blood, pooled from several donors. The CDR3: CASSGRPQETQYF. The CDR3 coding sequence is TGTGCCAGTAGCGGACGCCCCCAAGAGACCCAGTACTTC.